Listed below are T cell receptor beta chains from one sample, sequenced in a study of T cell responses to AZD1222 COVID-19 vaccine. Measured with immunoSEQ multiplex PCR; TCRdb has only the in-frame clones, and not every one. Of 100,000 to 150,000 clones listed, 85% to 90% are singletons. The sample consisted of peripheral blood, taken on day 0 of AZD1222 vaccination. Every receptor here comes from an adult in good health. CDR3s include the opening cysteine and the closing phenylalanine or tryptophan. A D gene is named only where the DNA matches it firmly. Clone size is shown for a subset of rows, as once, few, many or a class of expanded clone.

NA | NA | TRBJ2-5 | 15 | TRBV19 | CASSTTQVRQETQYF | TGTGCCAGTAGTACCACACAAGTTAGACAAGAGACCCAGTACTTC
TRBD1 | NA | TRBJ1-2 | 16 | TRBV6-2/TRBV6-3 | CASSLNSGTGVYGYTF | TGTGCCAGCAGCCTAAACTCCGGGACAGGGGTCTATGGCTACACCTTC
TRBD1 | NA | TRBJ1-2 | 15 | TRBV6-1 | CASSELYRGAYGYTF | TGTGCCAGCAGTGAACTATACAGGGGAGCCTATGGCTACACCTTC
TRBD2 | NA | TRBJ2-6 | 15 | TRBV12-5 | CARGAGGTGANVLTF | TGTGCTCGTGGGGCGGGGGGGACTGGGGCCAACGTCCTGACTTTC
TRBD1 | NA | TRBJ1-6 | 15 | TRBV9 | CASSVEGTANSPLHF | TGTGCCAGCAGCGTAGAGGGGACAGCTAATTCACCCCTCCACTTT
NA | NA | TRBJ1-1 | 13 | TRBV25-1 | CASTGLGRAGAFF | TGTGCCAGCACCGGATTGGGCAGGGCAGGGGCTTTCTTT
TRBD1 | NA | TRBJ1-2 | 14 | TRBV10-3 | CAISPGQVDYGYTF | TGTGCCATCAGTCCGGGACAGGTAGACTACGGCTACACCTTC
NA | NA | TRBJ1-1 | 13 | TRBV7-8 | CASSLTGSTEAFF | TGTGCCAGCAGCTTAACAGGAAGCACTGAAGCTTTCTTT
NA | once | TRBJ2-6 | 16 | TRBV19 | CASGYRGASGANVLTF | TGTGCCAGTGGCTACCGGGGCGCATCTGGGGCCAACGTCCTGACTTTC
NA | NA | TRBJ1-1 | 15 | TRBV6-5 | CASSPIVGTNTEAFF | TGTGCCAGCAGCCCCATAGTCGGTACAAACACTGAAGCTTTCTTT
NA | NA | TRBJ1-1 | 13 | TRBV20-1 | CSASRRIDTEAFF | TGCAGTGCTAGTCGTCGTATCGACACTGAAGCTTTCTTT
TRBD1 | NA | TRBJ1-1 | 16 | TRBV9 | CASSPRDRDSNTEAFF | TGTGCCAGCAGCCCCCGGGACAGGGACTCGAACACTGAAGCTTTCTTT
NA | NA | TRBJ2-3 | 14 | TRBV5-1 | CASRSRQDTDTQYF | TGCGCCAGCAGAAGCAGGCAGGACACAGATACGCAGTATTTT
TRBD1 | NA | TRBJ2-7 | 14 | TRBV10-1 | CASSEGDRAYEQYF | TGCGCCAGCAGTGAGGGGGACAGAGCCTACGAGCAGTACTTC
NA | NA | TRBJ2-1 | 16 | TRBV2 | CASSEQTPPGGNEQFF | TGTGCCAGCAGTGAACAGACTCCCCCAGGAGGGAATGAGCAGTTCTTC
TRBD1 | NA | TRBJ1-5 | 15 | TRBV6-5 | CASSYGQGGDQPQHF | TGTGCCAGCAGTTACGGACAGGGCGGAGACCAGCCCCAGCATTTT
NA | NA | TRBJ2-7 | 13 | TRBV2 | CASSETPYYEQYF | TGTGCCAGCAGTGAAACCCCTTACTACGAGCAGTACTTC
TRBD1 | NA | TRBJ1-3 | 15 | TRBV9 | CASSVEDRGGNTIYF | TGTGCCAGCAGCGTTGAGGACAGGGGTGGAAACACCATATATTTT
NA | NA | TRBJ1-5 | 14 | TRBV10-3 | CAISEWDSNQPQHF | TGTGCCATCTCCGAGTGGGATAGCAATCAGCCCCAGCATTTT
NA | once | TRBJ1-5 | 15 | TRBV6-1 | CASSEGAGEVQPQHF | TGTGCCAGCAGTGAAGGGGCAGGAGAAGTTCAGCCCCAGCATTTT
TRBD1 | NA | TRBJ1-1 | 13 | TRBV19 | CASRVTGGTEAFF | TGTGCCAGTAGGGTCACAGGGGGCACTGAAGCTTTCTTT
TRBD1 | NA | TRBJ1-1 | 13 | TRBV2 | CAVRDRANTEAFF | TGTGCCGTAAGGGACAGGGCGAACACTGAAGCTTTCTTT
NA | NA | TRBJ2-5 | 13 | TRBV7-7 | CASSRDLKETQYF | TGTGCTAGCAGCCGGGATCTTAAAGAGACCCAGTACTTC
NA | NA | TRBJ1-2 | 14 | TRBV15 | CATSRDTAMSGYTF | TGTGCCACCAGCAGAGACACGGCAATGTCTGGCTACACCTTC
NA | NA | TRBJ2-1 | 14 | TRBV5-1 | CASSSGTNLNEQFF | TGCGCCAGCAGCTCCGGGACGAATCTCAATGAGCAGTTCTTC
NA | NA | TRBJ1-3 | 15 | TRBV6-6 | CASSFAGESGNTIYF | TGTGCCAGCAGTTTCGCCGGGGAGAGTGGAAACACCATATATTTT
NA | NA | TRBJ2-3 | 15 | TRBV7-6 | CASSSPASRLDTQYF | TGTGCCAGCAGCTCCCCTGCCTCCCGATTAGATACGCAGTATTTT
TRBD1 | NA | TRBJ1-2 | 15 | TRBV6-5 | CASSYSSGGRSGYTF | TGTGCCAGCAGTTACTCCTCAGGGGGAAGGTCTGGCTACACCTTC
NA | NA | TRBJ2-7 | 13 | TRBV5-1 | CASSSPQGGVQYF | TGCGCCAGCAGCTCCCCCCAGGGGGGGGTGCAGTACTTC
NA | once | TRBJ1-1 | 14 | TRBV7-3 | CASSLGSLNTEAFF | TGTGCCAGCAGCTTAGGCAGTCTGAACACTGAAGCTTTCTTT
TRBD1 | NA | TRBJ2-3 | 14 | TRBV5-1 | CASSYDRETDTQYF | TGCGCCAGCAGCTACGACAGGGAGACAGATACGCAGTATTTT
NA | few | TRBJ2-2 | 14 | TRBV29-1 | CSVGTIGPTGELFF | TGCAGCGTTGGGACAATTGGTCCCACCGGGGAGCTGTTTTTT
TRBD2 | NA | TRBJ2-5 | 14 | TRBV27 | CASSFASGGETQYF | TGTGCCAGCAGTTTCGCTAGCGGGGGGGAGACCCAGTACTTC
NA | NA | TRBJ1-5 | 14 | TRBV2 | CASSEIRVGQPQHF | TGTGCCAGCAGTGAAATTAGGGTGGGGCAGCCCCAGCATTTT
TRBD2 | NA | TRBJ2-1 | 16 | TRBV27 | CASLFRTSGRLDEQFF | TGTGCCAGCCTTTTTAGGACTAGCGGGAGATTGGATGAGCAGTTCTTC
TRBD2 | NA | TRBJ2-3 | 14 | TRBV6-4 | CASSAQRESDTQYF | TGTGCCAGCAGTGCCCAGCGGGAGTCGGATACGCAGTATTTT
NA | NA | TRBJ1-5 | 15 | TRBV30 | CAWSGGPLGNQPQHF | TGTGCCTGGAGTGGGGGACCTTTAGGAAATCAGCCCCAGCATTTT
NA | NA | TRBJ2-3 | 14 | TRBV5-1 | CASSFQGRADTQYF | TGCGCCAGCAGCTTTCAGGGACGCGCAGATACGCAGTATTTT
TRBD1 | NA | TRBJ1-5 | 16 | TRBV3-1/TRBV3-2 | CASSQGAGGRNQPQHF | TGTGCCAGCAGCCAAGGGGCAGGGGGACGCAATCAGCCCCAGCATTTT
NA | few | TRBJ1-5 | 14 | TRBV6-4 | CASSDQGGNQPQHF | TGTGCCAGCAGTGACCAGGGAGGCAATCAGCCCCAGCATTTT